This T cell receptor (beta chain) was identified in a study of Graves' ophthalmopathy and Graves' hyperthyroidism. Overall study context: Peripheral blood was obtained at first diagnosis, ahead of any treatment.

The CDR3 has 16 amino acids. Per the germline V gene, CDR1 is SGHVS and CDR2 is FNYEAQ. Findings of the study overall: The model achieved around 67% sensitivity and about 76% specificity for ophthalmopathy progression.

The sequenced template was RNA, covering the TCR beta CDR3 region. First-round RT-PCR relied on HTBI primers, and a second-round multiplex PCR came next. TCRdb called the multiplex PCR reads again in MiXCR, with one record for every CDR3 protein. The top ten clones hold less than 55% of a sample with approximately 700,000 distinct CDR3 sequences, 35% to 50% of them seen once. Comments on this clonotype: What it recognizes is unknown. The junction and the germline gene differ at one end; a read error may be behind it.

The specimen sequenced was peripheral blood. This chain links TRBV7-6 with TRBJ2-2; 11 nucleotides line up with TRBD2. This clonotype was obtained from an adult man with Graves' ophthalmopathy. In DNA, the CDR3 is TGTGCCAGCAGCCTAGCGGGGGGCGTACCGACCGGGGAGCCGTTTTTT. Protein sequence: CASSLAGGVPTGEPFF.